Listed here is a single T cell receptor (beta chain). The sample comes from a study of human versus mouse CDR3 diversity and MHC coevolution. In the study overall: Reportedly, immunoSEQ detects one in 200,000 T cells with minimized PCR bias.

Germline CDR1 is GTSNPN and CDR2 is SVGIG (reference sequence). The CDR3 is made up of 13 amino acids. Losses at the gene ends were 5 bases for V and 6 bases for J; bases not matched to a gene: 7. TCRdb's copy holds only in-frame clones and misses some; the assay was immunoSEQ multiplex PCR. The profile shows about 77,000 clones, around 90% of them singletons. This clonotype originated in a person aged 30 to 70 in good health. What was sequenced was naive CD4+ T cells from blood. Regarding subset: CD45RO-negative CD62L-positive naive CD4 T cells. The chain combines TRBV30 with TRBJ2-1; 7 nucleotides line up with TRBD2. The CDR3 region is CAWAGDEINEQFF. The CDR3 DNA sequence: TGTGCCTGGGCGGGGGACGAGATCAATGAGCAGTTCTTC.